The 31 T cell receptor beta chains below all came from one sample that was sequenced in a study of cytomegalovirus exposure and HLA in healthy donors. A multiplex PCR was run with 60 Vbeta primers and 13 Jbeta primers. Sequencing used immunoSEQ multiplex PCR; TCRdb keeps in-frame clones, though not all of them. The sample consists of more than 70,000 clones, over 70% of them appearing once. Input material: PBMCs. Every receptor here comes from a man aged 40-49 years in good health and CMV-seronegative.

This chain links TRBV7-8 with TRBJ2-7, with a weak D call TRBD2 (5 bases). This CDR3 spans 15 amino acids. The germline gives CDR1 SGHVS, CDR2 FQNEAQ. The V and J ends lost 2 bases and 0 bases respectively, with 11 bases between them. The CDR3 sequence: CASSLPESGSYEQYF. The CDR3 nucleotides read TGTGCCAGCAGCTTACCAGAGAGCGGCTCCTACGAGCAGTACTTC.

The gene calls are TRBV4-1 and TRBJ1-1; a weak D match, TRBD1 (5 bases). The CDR3 is 15 amino acids. Germline V CDR1 and CDR2: MGHRA, YSYEKL. V was trimmed by 2 bases and J by 4 bases, leaving 14 bases between them. CDR3 sequence reads: CASSQITGRGTEAFF. The CDR3, as DNA: TGCGCCAGCAGCCAAATCACGGGGAGGGGCACTGAAGCTTTCTTT.

The chain recombines TRBV6-5 with TRBJ2-1; 9 bases map to TRBD1. With 2 bases clipped from V and 8 bases from J, the junction kept 7 bases outside the gene matches. The CDR3 runs to 15 residues. Germline values: CDR1 MNHEY, CDR2 SVGAGI. CDR3 protein: CASSYVQGAVDEQFF. For the CDR3, the DNA is TGTGCCAGCAGTTACGTACAGGGGGCGGTCGATGAGCAGTTCTTC.

The CDR3 DNA reads as TGTGCCAGCAGCGTAACGGGACAGGGAAACACCATATATTTT. This encodes CASSVTGQGNTIYF. V is TRBV9 and J is TRBJ1-3; 7 bases are shared with TRBD1. Trimming took 1 base from V and 4 from J; bases not matched to a gene: 2. Germline assignment: CDR1 SGDLS and CDR2 YYNGEE. CDR3 length: 14 residues.

V gene TRBV7-2 combines with J gene TRBJ1-1, with a weak D call TRBD1 (5 bases). Trimming shortened V by 2 bases and J by 7 bases, and 14 bases separated the two germline ends. The CDR3 is made up of 14 amino acids. Per the germline V gene, CDR1 is SGHTA and CDR2 is FQGNSA. DNA of the CDR3: TGTGCCAGCAGCTTATCAGAGGGGAGGGTTGAAGCTTTCTTT. Residues: CASSLSEGRVEAFF.

This chain's CDR3 is CASRGAKNTEAFF. The CDR3 nucleotides are TGTGCCAGTAGAGGGGCAAAGAACACTGAAGCTTTCTTT. The chain has TRBV19 and TRBJ1-1; a weak D match, TRBD1 (5 bases). The germline V and J ends were trimmed by 6 bases and 1 base, with 9 bases remaining between them. This CDR3 is 13 amino acids long. The germline V gene has CDR1 LNHDA and CDR2 SQIVND (reference sequence).

This CDR3 reads CSVWAGGELFF. In DNA form, the CDR3 reads TGCAGCGTTTGGGCCGGCGGGGAGCTGTTTTTT. The chain couples TRBV29-1 to TRBJ2-2; D ambiguous. This CDR3 is built from 11 residues. V was trimmed by 5 bases and J by 7 bases, leaving 8 bases between them. The germline CDR1 and CDR2 sequences are SQVTM and ANQGSEA.

The rearrangement joins TRBV4-3 to TRBJ2-7; D might be TRBD1 (6 bases). Trimming removed 0 bases from V and 4 bases from J, with 10 bases in between. CDR1 and CDR2 from the germline V gene are LGHNA and YSLEER. This CDR3 is built from 14 residues. CDR3 sequence (DNA): TGCGCCAGCAGCCAAGATGGCAGGGGTTACGAGCAGTACTTC. Encoded protein: CASSQDGRGYEQYF.

This clone was counted a few times. The V and J genes are TRBV27 and TRBJ1-2; maybe TRBD1 (6 bases). Between the trimmed V and J ends, which lost 5 bases and 3 bases, there was a span of 13 bases. CDR3 length: 14 residues. Germline CDR1 MNHEY, CDR2 SMNVEV (reference sequence). In nucleotides, the CDR3 is TGTGCCAGCAGTACCCGACAGGAGGACTATGGCTACACCTTC. As protein: CASSTRQEDYGYTF.

In its sample, this clone was seen once. The chain links TRBV5-5 to TRBJ1-2; TRBD1 might be the D (6 bases). CDR3 length: 14 residues. CDR1 SGHKS and CDR2 YYEKEE come from the germline V gene (reference sequence). Trimming shortened V by 4 bases and J by 3 bases, and 13 bases separated the two germline ends. CDR3 in amino acids: CASSPQGTYYGYTF. The CDR3 coding sequence is TGTGCCAGCAGCCCTCAGGGGACATACTATGGCTACACCTTC.

Only a few counts were recorded for this clone. This chain uses TRBV5-4 with TRBJ2-7; D gene ambiguous. The V end lost 0 bases, the J end lost 4 bases, and 11 bases lay between the germline ends. Germline lookup yields CDR1 SGHNT and CDR2 YYREEE (reference sequence). CDR3 length equals 14 residues. The CDR3: CASSLAAEHYEQYF. Here the CDR3 DNA reads TGTGCCAGCAGCTTGGCGGCGGAGCATTACGAGCAGTACTTC.

The V call is TRBV7-3, the J call TRBJ2-6; D call uncertain. The V end was cut by 2 bases, the J end by 4 bases, with 18 bases between. The CDR3 consists of 18 residues. Germline CDR1 is SGHTA and CDR2 is FQGTGA. The CDR3 reads CASSLPPGSSPGANVLTF. CDR3 nucleotide sequence: TGTGCCAGCAGCTTACCCCCCGGGTCATCGCCCGGGGCCAACGTCCTGACTTTC.

The genes are TRBV7-8 and TRBJ1-3; no reliable D call. V lost 5 bases to trimming and J lost 0 bases, with 11 bases between them. CDR3 length: 15 amino acids. CDR1 and CDR2 from the germline V gene are SGHVS and FQNEAQ. This CDR3 reads CASSRNPGSGNTIYF. For the CDR3, the DNA is TGTGCCAGCAGCCGGAACCCGGGCTCTGGAAACACCATATATTTT. Filled out from reference TRBV7-8 and TRBJ1-3, the complete variable domain reads GAGVSQSPRYKVAKRGQDVALRCDPISGHVSLFWYQQALGQGPEFLTYFQNEAQLDKSGLPSDRFFAERPEGSVSTLKIQRTQQEDSAVYLCASSRNPGSGNTIYFGEGSWLTVV.

This clone was counted a few times. A junction boundary mismatches the germline segment, possibly from a read error. J is TRBJ2-7 and V is TRBV5-6; TRBD1 is a possible D gene (6 bases). This CDR3 spans 14 amino acids. The germline V gene encodes CDR1 SGHDT and CDR2 YYEEEE. The CDR3 DNA is TGTGCCAGCACCTTGGGGGCAGCTACCTACGAGCAGTACTTC. This sequence encodes CASTLGAATYEQYF.

The gene calls are TRBV10-3 and TRBJ2-7, with 9 bases fitting TRBD1. Germline lookup yields CDR1 ENHRY and CDR2 SYGVKD. This CDR3 contains 14 residues. V shed 8 bases, J shed 0 bases, and the junction held 5 bases outside the gene matches. Written as DNA, the CDR3 is TGTGCCATCTGCCGGGACAGGGACTCCTACGAGCAGTACTTC. Translation gives CAICRDRDSYEQYF.

V and J are TRBV28 and TRBJ1-6, with D unresolved. This CDR3 is built from 13 residues. CDR1 MDHEN and CDR2 SYDVKM come from the germline V gene. Trimming stripped 5 bases from V and 9 bases from J, with 11 bases between. CDR3 DNA sequence: TGTGCCAGCAGTCCAAGAGAGATTTCACCCCTCCACTTT. As protein: CASSPREISPLHF.

This clone was seen only once. The chain uses TRBV7-8 and TRBJ1-2; 8 bases align to TRBD1. Germline loops: CDR1 SGHVS, CDR2 FQNEAQ. CDR3 length: 16 amino acids. Trimming took 2 bases from V and 0 from J; bases not matched to a gene: 5. The CDR3 spells CASSLTGGGANYGYTF. In DNA form, the CDR3 reads TGTGCCAGCAGCTTAACAGGGGGAGGGGCTAACTATGGCTACACCTTC. Full variable domain (remainder filled in from reference TRBV7-8 and TRBJ1-2): GAGVSQSPRYKVAKRGQDVALRCDPISGHVSLFWYQQALGQGPEFLTYFQNEAQLDKSGLPSDRFFAERPEGSVSTLKIQRTQQEDSAVYLCASSLTGGGANYGYTFGSGTRLTVV.

This clone was detected only a few times. The chain combines TRBV28 with TRBJ2-7, with 9 nucleotides matching TRBD1. CDR1 MDHEN and CDR2 SYDVKM come from the germline V gene. Unmatched junction bases numbered 20, after V lost 5 bases and J lost 3 bases. The CDR3 consists of 19 residues. CDR3 in DNA: TGTGCCAGCAGTGACCGGGACAGGGCCTCAATGGGCCTCTACTACGAGCAGTACTTC. As protein: CASSDRDRASMGLYYEQYF.

This clone was seen a handful of times. V and J are TRBV28 and TRBJ1-6, with a weak D call TRBD1 (5 bases). This CDR3 is built from 17 residues. Trimming took 6 bases from V and 0 from J, leaving 15 bases between them. Germline V gives CDR1 MDHEN, CDR2 SYDVKM. The CDR3 spells CASRTPGISSYNSPLHF. The CDR3 DNA is TGTGCCAGCAGGACCCCAGGGATTAGCTCCTATAATTCACCCCTCCACTTT.

This chain links TRBV5-4 with TRBJ1-3, with D perhaps TRBD1 (5 bases). The CDR3 runs to 14 residues. The V gene's germline CDR1 is SGHNT and CDR2 YYREEE (reference sequence). V lost 4 bases to trimming and J lost 9 bases, with 17 bases between them. As DNA, the CDR3 is TGTGCCAGCAGCCGGGCGGGGGGAGAAAGCACCATATATTTT. Translated: CASSRAGGESTIYF.

The chain joins TRBV18 to TRBJ2-7; TRBD1 agrees at 8 bases. This CDR3 is built from 13 residues. Germline CDR1 reads KGHSH; CDR2 reads LQKENI. V shed 3 bases and J 4 bases; nucleotides not matched to a gene: 2. In nucleotides, the CDR3 is TGTGCCAGCTCACCCCAGGGGGCTTACGAGCAGTACTTC. Protein: CASSPQGAYEQYF.

This clone was seen a single time. The junction and the germline gene differ at one end; a read error may be behind it. This CDR3 is also generated by other DNA sequences in the sample. The J gene is TRBJ2-7, the V gene TRBV18, with a possible D match to TRBD1 (5 bases). The germline V gene encodes CDR1 KGHSH and CDR2 LQKENI. The CDR3 loop spans 13 amino acids. The CDR3 sequence: CASSLQEIYEQYF. CDR3 DNA sequence: TGTGCCAGCTCACTACAGGAGATCTACGAGCAGTACTTT.

The chain is built from TRBV7-3 and TRBJ2-1; possible D gene TRBD1, 5 bases. The CDR3 totals 20 residues. The ends were cut back, 1 base at V and 0 bases at J, with 22 bases in the middle. The germline CDR1 and CDR2 sequences are SGHTA and FQGTGA. The CDR3 sequence: CASSLKFERVRGSSYNEQFF. The CDR3 nucleotides read TGTGCCAGCAGCTTAAAGTTCGAAAGAGTTAGGGGAAGCTCCTACAATGAGCAGTTCTTC.

This chain connects TRBV27 to TRBJ2-7; TRBD1 agrees at 8 bases. With 6 bases clipped from V and 4 bases from J, the junction kept 8 bases outside the gene matches. Germline values: CDR1 MNHEY, CDR2 SMNVEV (reference sequence). This CDR3 spans 14 amino acids. The chain's CDR3 is CASRNEDRVYEQYF. CDR3 sequence (DNA): TGTGCCAGCAGGAACGAGGACAGGGTGTACGAGCAGTACTTC.

The chain carries TRBV7-3 and TRBJ1-1, with 7 bases that match TRBD1. This CDR3 is 15 amino acids long. V gave up 5 bases and J gave up 8 bases; unmatched junction bases: 14. CDR1 is SGHTA and CDR2 is FQGTGA in the germline V gene. The CDR3 coding sequence is TGTGCCAGCAGCGAACACAGGGGTCCCGCGGCCGAAGCTTTCTTT. As protein: CASSEHRGPAAEAFF.

V gene TRBV5-6 combines with J gene TRBJ1-2, with D possibly matching TRBD1 (5 bases). The CDR3 is made up of 12 amino acids. CDR1 SGHDT and CDR2 YYEEEE come from the germline V gene. Trimming pared 2 bases from V and 8 bases from J, leaving 10 bases between. Here the CDR3 reads CASSFRTRGYTF. For the CDR3, the DNA is TGTGCCAGCAGCTTTCGGACACGCGGCTACACCTTC.

The count of this clone is one. The chain couples TRBV2 to TRBJ2-1; D is possibly TRBD2 (6 bases). Germline lookup yields CDR1 SNHLY and CDR2 FYNNEI. The CDR3 runs to 15 residues. V lost 10 bases, J lost 2 bases, and 18 bases lay in between. The CDR3 here is CATSSSAFAYNEQFF. The CDR3 DNA sequence: TGTGCCACTTCCTCTAGCGCATTCGCCTACAATGAGCAGTTCTTC. The whole variable domain, remainder taken from reference TRBV2 and TRBJ2-1, is EPEVTQTPSHQVTQMGQEVILRCVPISNHLYFYWYRQILGQKVEFLVSFYNNEISEKSEIFDDQFSVERPDGSNFTLKIRSTKLEDSAMYFCATSSSAFAYNEQFFGPGTRLTVL.

This clone was observed a few times. The chain is built from TRBV28 and TRBJ1-6; D is possibly TRBD1 (6 bases). V lost 4 bases and J lost 0, with 13 bases in between. Germline CDR1 is MDHEN and CDR2 is SYDVKM. CDR3 size: 17 residues. The CDR3 region is CASSYQTGSSYNSPLHF. The CDR3 nucleotides read TGTGCCAGCAGTTACCAAACAGGGAGCTCCTATAATTCACCCCTCCACTTT.

The chain carries TRBV14 and TRBJ2-7; no clear D. V was shortened by 2 bases and J by 3 bases, with 14 bases between the two germline ends. The CDR3 is 15 residues long. Germline V CDR1 and CDR2: SGHDN, FVKESK. Written as DNA, the CDR3 is TGTGCCAGCAGCCAACAGCGTCACGGATACTACGAGCAGTACTTC. It is translated as CASSQQRHGYYEQYF.

The chain couples TRBV7-9 to TRBJ1-1; D may be TRBD1 (6 bases). Germline V gives CDR1 SEHNR, CDR2 FQNEAQ (reference sequence). Trimming pared 3 bases from V and 0 bases from J, leaving 11 bases between. The CDR3 has 15 amino acids. The CDR3 reads CASSLGHLMNTEAFF. The CDR3 coding sequence is TGTGCCAGCAGCTTGGGACATCTCATGAACACTGAAGCTTTCTTT. The variable domain in full, with the rest retrieved from reference TRBV7-9 and TRBJ1-1, is DTGVSQNPRHKITKRGQNVTFRCDPISEHNRLYWYRQTLGQGPEFLTYFQNEAQLEKSRLLSDRFSAERPKGSFSTLEIQRTEQGDSAMYLCASSLGHLMNTEAFFGQGTRLTVV.

V gene TRBV6-5 combines with J gene TRBJ2-6; D is uncertain. The CDR3 covers 15 residues. Germline V lookup: CDR1 MNHEY, CDR2 SVGAGI. The ends were cut back, 0 bases at V and 0 bases at J, with 3 bases in the middle. CDR3 residues: CASSYSSSGANVLTF. The DNA of the CDR3 is TGTGCCAGCAGTTACTCGAGCTCTGGGGCCAACGTCCTGACTTTC.